This T cell receptor beta chain was found in a study of shared clonotypes between healthy human individuals. Clones were read by immunoSEQ multiplex PCR, and TCRdb kept only the in-frame ones, dropping some. The sample carries about 2.4 million clones, 90% to 95% recorded once. Findings and limits, study-wide: Sharing across four donors was highest in naive CD4 (approximately 5%) and lowest in memory CD8 (roughly 0.4%).

About this clone: Its specificity is not known.

V lost 5 bases and J lost 2, with 16 bases in between. CDR1 and CDR2 from the germline V gene are SGHTA and FQGTGA. This CDR3 region has 15 residues. The source is a man aged 18-30 years in good health. Some clones in this sample may be carry-over from other donors' samples. This chain joins TRBV7-3 and TRBJ2-7; D is undetermined. Material for sequencing was naive CD4+ T cells from PBMCs. Subset meaning: CD45RA+ positively selected. The CDR3 coding sequence is TGTGCCAGCAGCCTGCCTGGGCAGGTCCCCTACGAGCAGTACTTC. Translated, it gives CASSLPGQVPYEQYF. Full variable domain (outside the CDR3, taken from reference TRBV7-3 and TRBJ2-7): GAGVSQTPSNKVTEKGKYVELRCDPISGHTALYWYRQSLGQGPEFLIYFQGTGAADDSGLPNDRFFAVRPEGSVSTLKIQRTERGDSAVYLCASSLPGQVPYEQYFGPGTRLTVT.